The entry below gives a single T cell receptor (beta chain) sequence along with its context. Its antigen target is currently unknown. No qualities accompany the bases; no much larger clone lies one base away. TCRbeta CDR3 regions were amplified from genomic DNA using the immunoSEQ Assay, a bias-controlled multiplex PCR. The published analysis was carried out like this. The number of nucleated cells in each sample was estimated from the amplification of reference gene primers within the assay. To quantify the absolute abundance of each unique TCRbeta CDR3 rearrangement, sequence reads were collapsed and filtered. For each sample, productive Simpson clonality was calculated by taking the square root of Simpson's diversity index across productive rearrangements. Entries here come from immuneACCESS through TCRdb and include only in-frame sequences with V and J called. Some clones fail to appear in such tables; in the studies checked, an unresolved V gene covers under half of the shortfall, and the cause of the remainder is unknown. V, J and clone size are taken as reported in that table, and D and trimming were inferred from the DNA itself. A total of about 87,000 clones appear in this sample, more than 75% of them only once. The leading ten clones occupy about 5% of the sample.

The data are from a study of blood T cell repertoires in COVID-19 (TCRdb year 2020). In the study overall: Collaborator samples came from the United States, Italy and Spain and covered acute and convalescent phases of COVID-19. The prospective study material was composed of cDNA or gDNA derived from T cells, B-cell-depleted T cells, or PBMCs. Deeply sampled blood TCRbeta repertoires from subjects exposed to, actively infected with, or recovered from COVID-19 were included in the dataset. A freely available public database, intended as a resource for researchers studying the immune response to SARS-CoV-2, is where the repertoires were released. Samples were obtained from the ongoing ImmuneRACE study (first 160 participants) and from over 1,000 subjects provided by 6 global collaborators. Nearly every sample came with metadata listing a de-identified subject ID, COVID-19 status, age in years and sex. Where HLA class I and class II types were available, the types were taken from metadata supplied by the sample provider, not from assay-based typing.

The collaborating institutions used their own protocols to collect whole blood in K2EDTA tubes. For TCRbeta analysis, collaborators shipped samples in one of three forms: frozen whole blood, isolated PBMCs, or DNA extracted from either of those sample types. What the research found in general, with its limitations: The amount of clinical and demographic metadata varied by source and participant and was provided uncurated.

Trimming costs V 10 bases and J 2 bases, and their ends lie 9 bases apart. The germline V gene (reference sequence) sets CDR1 to LNHDA and CDR2 to SQIVND. There are 12 amino acids in the CDR3, from cysteine to phenylalanine inclusive. Only the CDR3 DNA stays, 36 bases, in frame from base 1. The V and J genes are TRBV19 and TRBJ1-3; confidence is insufficient to name the D gene. Source material: peripheral blood. The clonotype originates from a man aged 35 to 55 with acute or convalescent COVID-19. The CDR3 protein is CATNSAGNTIYF. Here is the DNA: TGTGCCACTAATTCTGCTGGAAACACCATATATTTT.